The clone carrying this T cell receptor beta chain was picked up one time. The antigen is unknown. Multiplex touch-down PCR with TRB-A/B primers amplified rearranged V-D-J TRB sequences. TCRdb re-called the multiplex PCR reads through MiXCR, storing one row per CDR3 protein. The table has about 9,200 distinct CDR3 sequences, about 34% seen once; the top ten hold 3.5%. This record comes from a study of T cell repertoires in aging, cancer and after chemotherapy. Study information: Six age groups, ranging from 30 or younger to 70 or older, included the donors. The full dataset contained roughly 8.8 million TCR reads. Regarding the study as a whole: Rebound thymic output was suggested by rising median generation probability during chemotherapy in each cancer cohort.

Germline CDR1 and CDR2: MDHEN and SYDVKM. This CDR3 is built from 11 residues. The V and J ends lost 4 bases and 5 bases respectively, with 5 bases between them. The template was genomic DNA from peripheral blood, not RNA. Sequenced material: blood. The TCR originated in a human donor in good health. The rearrangement joins TRBV28 to TRBJ1-1, with D perhaps TRBD1 (5 bases). The CDR3 region is CASSWGTEAFF. DNA of the CDR3: TGTGCCAGCAGTTGGGGGACTGAAGCTTTCTTT. The variable domain in full, completed from reference TRBV28 and TRBJ1-1, reads DVKVTQSSRYLVKRTGEKVFLECVQDMDHENMFWYRQDPGLGLRLIYFSYDVKMKEKGDIPEGYSVSREKKERFSLILESASTNQTSMYLCASSWGTEAFFGQGTRLTVV.